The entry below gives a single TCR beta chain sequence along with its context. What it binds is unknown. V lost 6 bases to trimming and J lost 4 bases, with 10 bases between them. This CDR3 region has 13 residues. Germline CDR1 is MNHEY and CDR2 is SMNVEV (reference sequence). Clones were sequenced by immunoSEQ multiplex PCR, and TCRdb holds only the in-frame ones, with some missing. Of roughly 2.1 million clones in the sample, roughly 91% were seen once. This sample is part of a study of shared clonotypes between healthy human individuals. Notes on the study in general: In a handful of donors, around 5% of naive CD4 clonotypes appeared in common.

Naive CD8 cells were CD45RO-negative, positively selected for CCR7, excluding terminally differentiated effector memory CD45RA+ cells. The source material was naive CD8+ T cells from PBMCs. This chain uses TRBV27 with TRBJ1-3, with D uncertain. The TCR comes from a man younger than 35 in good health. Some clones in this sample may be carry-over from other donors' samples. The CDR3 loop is CASSGVRGNTIYF. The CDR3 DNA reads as TGTGCCAGCAGCGGTGTTAGGGGAAACACCATATATTTT.